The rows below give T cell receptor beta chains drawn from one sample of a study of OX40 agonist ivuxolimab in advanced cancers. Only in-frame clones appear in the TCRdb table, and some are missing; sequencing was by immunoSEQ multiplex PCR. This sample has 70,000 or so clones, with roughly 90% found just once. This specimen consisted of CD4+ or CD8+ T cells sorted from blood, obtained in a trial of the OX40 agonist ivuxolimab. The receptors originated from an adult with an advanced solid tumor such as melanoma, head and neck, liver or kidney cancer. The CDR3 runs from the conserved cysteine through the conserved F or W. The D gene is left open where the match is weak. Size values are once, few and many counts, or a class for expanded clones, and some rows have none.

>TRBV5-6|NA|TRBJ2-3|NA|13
TGTGCCAGCAGCCCGGGACACTCAGATACGCAGTATTTT
CASSPGHSDTQYF
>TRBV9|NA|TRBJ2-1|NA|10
TGTGCCAGCAGCGGGAATGAGCAGTTCTTC
CASSGNEQFF
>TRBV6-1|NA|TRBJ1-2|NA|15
TGTGCCAGCATTACCCCCCGGACAGCTAACTATGGCTACACCTTC
CASITPRTANYGYTF
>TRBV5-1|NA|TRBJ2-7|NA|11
TGCGCCAGCAGCTTTGGCAACGAGCAGTACTTC
CASSFGNEQYF
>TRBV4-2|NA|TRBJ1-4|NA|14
TGTGCCAGCAGCCTCGGGACGGGGGGTGAAAAACTGTTTTTT
CASSLGTGGEKLFF
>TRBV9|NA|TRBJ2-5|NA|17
TGTGCCAGCAGCGTAGCCCGGGGACCGACGATCGGGGAGGCCCAGTACTTC
CASSVARGPTIGEAQYF
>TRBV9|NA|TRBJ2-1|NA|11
TGTGCCAGCAGCGTGACCAATGAGCAGTTCTTC
CASSVTNEQFF
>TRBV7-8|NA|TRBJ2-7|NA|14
TGTGCCAGCAGCTTCGGCGGGCAATCCTACGAGCAGTACTTC
CASSFGGQSYEQYF
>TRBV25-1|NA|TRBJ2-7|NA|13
TGTGCCAGCAGTGAACCGGGGATCAACGAGCAGTACTTC
CASSEPGINEQYF
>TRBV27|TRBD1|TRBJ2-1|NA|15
TGTGCCAGCAGACTCGGGACAGTTTCCAACAATGAGCAGTTCTTC
CASRLGTVSNNEQFF
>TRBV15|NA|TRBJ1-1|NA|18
TGTGCCACCAGCAGAGGGGCTGAGGGCTCCCCAAGGGGCACTGAAGCTTTCTTT
CATSRGAEGSPRGTEAFF
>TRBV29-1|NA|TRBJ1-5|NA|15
TGCAGCGTTGGGGGGGCCATAGGTAGCAATCAGCCCCAGCATTTT
CSVGGAIGSNQPQHF
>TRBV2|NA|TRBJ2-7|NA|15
TGTGCCAGCAGCCCCGCCTCCGCAGGGATCTACGAGCAGTACTTC
CASSPASAGIYEQYF
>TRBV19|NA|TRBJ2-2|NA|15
TGTGCCAGTAGTCCCTGGACAGAAGGCACCGGGGAGCTGTTTTTT
CASSPWTEGTGELFF
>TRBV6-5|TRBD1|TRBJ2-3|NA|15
TGTGCCAGCAGCCGACAGGGTTTGGTTCCAGATACGCAGTATTTT
CASSRQGLVPDTQYF
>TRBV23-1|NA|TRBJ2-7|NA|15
TGCGCCAGCAGCGGGGCCCAGAAAGGCGCCTACGAGCAGTACTTC
CASSGAQKGAYEQYF
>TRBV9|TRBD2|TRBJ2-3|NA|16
TGTGCCAGCAGCGTACCGAGCGGGGGCCCCACAGATACGCAGTATTTT
CASSVPSGGPTDTQYF
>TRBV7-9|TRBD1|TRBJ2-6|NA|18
TGTGCCAGCATATCACCCGGGACAGGGGTGTCTGGGGCCAACGTCCTGACTTTC
CASISPGTGVSGANVLTF
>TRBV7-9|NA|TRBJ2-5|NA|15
TGTGCCAGCAGCTTAGCAGTAGCCAGGGTGGAGACCCAGTACTTC
CASSLAVARVETQYF
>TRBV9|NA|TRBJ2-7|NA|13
TGTGCCAGCGGGAATGGGCCCGCCTACGAGCAGTACTTC
CASGNGPAYEQYF
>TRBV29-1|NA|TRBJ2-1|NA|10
TGCAGCACCCAGCTGGATGAGCAGTTCTTC
CSTQLDEQFF
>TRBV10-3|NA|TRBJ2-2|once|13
TGTGCCATCTCCCAAGAGAACACCGGGGAGCTGTTTTTT
CAISQENTGELFF
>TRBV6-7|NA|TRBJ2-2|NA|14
TGTGCCAGCAGTTACCTTAGCGACACCGGGGAGCTGTTTTTT
CASSYLSDTGELFF
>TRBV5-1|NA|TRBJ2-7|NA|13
TGCGCCAGCAGCCCGGGTCTCGAGTACGAGCAGTACTTC
CASSPGLEYEQYF
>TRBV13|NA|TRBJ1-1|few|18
TGTGCCAGCAGCTTAGGAAGTGAGGCAGGGTACGTGAACACTGAAGCTTTCTTT
CASSLGSEAGYVNTEAFF
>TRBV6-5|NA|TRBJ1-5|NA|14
TGTGCCAGCAGTTCGTTGGGACTAGGTCAGCCCCAGCATTTT
CASSSLGLGQPQHF
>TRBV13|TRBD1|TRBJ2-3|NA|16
TGTGCCAGCAGCTCCGCGGACAGGGGAGTGACAGATACGCAGTATTTT
CASSSADRGVTDTQYF
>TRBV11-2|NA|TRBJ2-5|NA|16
TGTGCCAGCAGCTTACTCTACCGGGACTACCAAGAGACCCAGTACTTC
CASSLLYRDYQETQYF
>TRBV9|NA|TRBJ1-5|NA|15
TGTGCCAGCAGCGCCCTTGGGGGGGTCCAGGGGCCCCAGCATTTT
CASSALGGVQGPQHF
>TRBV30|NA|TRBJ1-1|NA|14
TGTGCCTGCACTGGGGGGGTACTTAACACTGAAGCTTTCTTT
CACTGGVLNTEAFF
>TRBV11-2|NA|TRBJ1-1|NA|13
TGTGCCAGCAGCTCCGGGATTGGAACTGAAGCTTTCTTT
CASSSGIGTEAFF